This T cell receptor (beta chain) was documented in a study of OX40 agonist ivuxolimab in advanced cancers. Study-wide background: Dose-escalation patients had hepatocellular carcinoma, melanoma, renal cell or head and neck cancer. Three dose-escalation patients had partial responses: one with hepatocellular carcinoma and two with cutaneous melanoma. Study-wide results and caveats: Dosing at 0.1 to 3.0 mg/kg was accompanied by clonal expansion of CD4+ and CD8+ blood T cells by week 6.

Details on this clone: The target antigen is unknown.

The CDR3 length is 17 residues. The germline CDR1 and CDR2 sequences are LNHNV and YYDKDF (reference sequence). The ends were cut back, 3 bases at V and 5 bases at J, with 22 bases in the middle. The data were produced by immunoSEQ multiplex PCR, yet TCRdb's version contains in-frame clones alone and is incomplete. The repertoire holds 50,000 to 70,000 clones, with 91% as singletons. This sequence joins TRBV15 and TRBJ1-1; D may be TRBD1 (6 bases). The sequencing used CD4+ or CD8+ T cells sorted from blood, collected in a trial of the OX40 agonist ivuxolimab. This receptor was identified in an adult with an advanced solid tumor such as melanoma, head and neck, liver or kidney cancer. Here the CDR3 DNA reads TGTGCCACCAGCAGCGGGTGGGGGTCACAGGGAGGAACTGAAGCTTTCTTT. Translating it yields CATSSGWGSQGGTEAFF.